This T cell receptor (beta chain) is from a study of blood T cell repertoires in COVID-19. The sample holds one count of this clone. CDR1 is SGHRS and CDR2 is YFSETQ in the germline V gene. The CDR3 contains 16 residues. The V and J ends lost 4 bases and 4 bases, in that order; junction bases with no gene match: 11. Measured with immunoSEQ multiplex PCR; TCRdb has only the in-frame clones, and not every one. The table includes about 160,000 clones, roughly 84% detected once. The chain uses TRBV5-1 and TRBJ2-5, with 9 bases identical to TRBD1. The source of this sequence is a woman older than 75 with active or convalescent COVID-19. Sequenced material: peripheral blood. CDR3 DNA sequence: TGCGCCAGCAGCCTCCGACCGGGACAGGGAGGAGAGACCCAGTACTTC. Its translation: CASSLRPGQGGETQYF.